This T cell receptor (beta chain) was observed in a study of beta chain features in type 1 diabetes. The germline CDR1 and CDR2 sequences are SGHRS and YFSETQ. This CDR3 contains 16 residues. Unmatched junction bases numbered 8, after V lost 4 bases and J lost 3 bases. Study results and caveats: Significant though moderate, a shortening of TCRB CDR3s appeared in all four CD4+ subsets of Type 1 diabetes patients.

About this clone: Its cognate antigen is unknown.

Expressed TCRB transcripts were sequenced because the entire RNA isolate underwent reverse transcription. The table came from immunoSEQ multiplex PCR; TCRdb's copy has only in-frame clones and leaves some out. The sample shows about 650,000 clones, roughly 12% of them seen only once. The chain employs TRBV5-1 and TRBJ1-1; 11 positions match TRBD1. The receptor was isolated from a young man with type 1 diabetes. Sequencing input: naive CD4+ T cells from blood. The CDR3 protein is CASSTGTGGSYTEAFF. Here the CDR3 DNA reads TGCGCCAGCAGCACCGGGACAGGGGGATCGTACACTGAAGCTTTCTTT. The full variable domain, its missing parts supplied by reference TRBV5-1 and TRBJ1-1, is KAGVTQTPRYLIKTRGQQVTLSCSPISGHRSVSWYQQTPGQGLQFLFEYFSETQRNKGNFPGRFSGRQFSNSRSEMNVSTLELGDSALYLCASSTGTGGSYTEAFFGQGTRLTVV.